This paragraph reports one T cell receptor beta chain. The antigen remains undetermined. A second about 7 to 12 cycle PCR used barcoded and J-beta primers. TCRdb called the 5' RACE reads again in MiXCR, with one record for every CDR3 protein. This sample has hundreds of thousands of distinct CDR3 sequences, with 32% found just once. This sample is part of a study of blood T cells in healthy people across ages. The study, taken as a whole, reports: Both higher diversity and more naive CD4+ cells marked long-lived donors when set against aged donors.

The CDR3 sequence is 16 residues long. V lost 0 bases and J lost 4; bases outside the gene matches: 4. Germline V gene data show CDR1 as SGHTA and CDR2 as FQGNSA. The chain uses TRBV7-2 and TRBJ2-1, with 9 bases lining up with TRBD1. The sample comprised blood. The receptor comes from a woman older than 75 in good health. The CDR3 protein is CASSLAPGQGYNEQFF. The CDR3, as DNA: TGTGCCAGCAGCTTAGCACCTGGACAGGGGTACAATGAGCAGTTCTTC.